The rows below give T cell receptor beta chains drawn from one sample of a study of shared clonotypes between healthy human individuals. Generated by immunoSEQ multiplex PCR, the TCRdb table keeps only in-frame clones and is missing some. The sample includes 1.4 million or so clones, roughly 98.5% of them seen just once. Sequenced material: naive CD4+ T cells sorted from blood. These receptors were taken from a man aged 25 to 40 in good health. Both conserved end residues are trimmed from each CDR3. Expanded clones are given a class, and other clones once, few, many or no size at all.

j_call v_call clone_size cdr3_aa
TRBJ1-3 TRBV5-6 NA ASSLGGTASGNTIY
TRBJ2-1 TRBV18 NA ASSPQSYPGNEQF
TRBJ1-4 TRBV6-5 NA ASRQLWGNEKLF
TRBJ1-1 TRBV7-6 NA ASSPRAGGETEAF
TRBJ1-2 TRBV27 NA ASRIDRGGYGYT
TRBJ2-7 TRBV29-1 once SVGGLTSGIHEQY
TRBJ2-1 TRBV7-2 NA ASSLSREEYNEQF
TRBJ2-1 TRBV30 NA AWSVGIYNEQF
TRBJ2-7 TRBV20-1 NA SARGVYEQY
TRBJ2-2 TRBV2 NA ASSKTGELF
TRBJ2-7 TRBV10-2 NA ASRLLQGQAGEQY
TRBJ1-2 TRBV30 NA AWSPRGDLKYGYT
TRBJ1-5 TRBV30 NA AWSVQGGEPQH
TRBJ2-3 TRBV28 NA ASRLGGSTDTQY
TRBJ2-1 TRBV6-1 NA ASSGELTLSVNNEQF
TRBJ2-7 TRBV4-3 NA ASSGLAGVREYEQY
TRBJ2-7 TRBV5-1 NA ASSLRGQEYYEQY
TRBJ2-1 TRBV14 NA ASSQERPASGRSAQF
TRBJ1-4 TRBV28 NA ASRTGGPANEKLF
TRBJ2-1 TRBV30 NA AWSVVNEQF
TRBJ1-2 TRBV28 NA ASSQLGGPGDYGYT
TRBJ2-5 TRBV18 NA ASSPSTGRRQETQY
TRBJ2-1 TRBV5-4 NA ASSPGGNTEMYEQF
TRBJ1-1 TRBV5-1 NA ASNALRLNTEAF
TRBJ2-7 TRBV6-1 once ASSEGGLDYEQY
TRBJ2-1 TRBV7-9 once ASSRGTSGTNEQF
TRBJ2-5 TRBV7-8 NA ASSPSLAGVRETQY
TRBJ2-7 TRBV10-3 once AISVGSYEQY
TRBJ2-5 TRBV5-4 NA ASSLEHGETQY
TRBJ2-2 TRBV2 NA ASTGGQGAVGQLF
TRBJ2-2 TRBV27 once ASSLRSRVAGKITNTGELF
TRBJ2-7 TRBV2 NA ASRLPQTSPPH
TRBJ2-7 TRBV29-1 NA SVEQGLSSYEQY
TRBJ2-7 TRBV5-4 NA ASSLNGLSSYEQY
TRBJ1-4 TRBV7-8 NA ASSLQGNSNEKLF
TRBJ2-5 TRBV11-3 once ASSLQQGGGQETQY
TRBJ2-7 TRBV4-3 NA ASSQDGRGSYEQY
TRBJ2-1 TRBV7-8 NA ASSLGGRSQEQF
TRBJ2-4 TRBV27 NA ASSSGVGGIQY
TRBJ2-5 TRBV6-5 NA ASSYQETQY
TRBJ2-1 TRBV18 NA ASSGQPKYNEQF
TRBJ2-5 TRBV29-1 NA SGQDGGETQY
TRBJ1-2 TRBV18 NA ASSPKDRANYGYT
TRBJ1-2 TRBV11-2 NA ASSLEGGLGGYT
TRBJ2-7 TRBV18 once ASSPPGGFREQY